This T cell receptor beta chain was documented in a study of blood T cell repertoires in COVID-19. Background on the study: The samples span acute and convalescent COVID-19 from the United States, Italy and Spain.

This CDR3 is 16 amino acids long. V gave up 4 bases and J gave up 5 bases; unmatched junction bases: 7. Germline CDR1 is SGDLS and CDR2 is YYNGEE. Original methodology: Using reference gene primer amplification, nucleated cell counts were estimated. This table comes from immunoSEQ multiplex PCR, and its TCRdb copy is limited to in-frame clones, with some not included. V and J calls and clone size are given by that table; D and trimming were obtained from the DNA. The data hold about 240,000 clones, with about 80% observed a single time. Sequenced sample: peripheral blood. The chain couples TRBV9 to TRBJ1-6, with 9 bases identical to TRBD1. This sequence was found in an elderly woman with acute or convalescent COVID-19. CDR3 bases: TGTGCCAGCAGCCCACAGGGGGCGCAGAATAATTCACCCCTCCACTTT. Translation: CASSPQGAQNNSPLHF.